The 19 T cell receptor beta chains given below trace back to one sample, sequenced in a study of beta chain features in type 1 diabetes. Since all of the isolated RNA was reverse transcribed, expressed TCRB transcripts were what got sequenced. Some clones are missing from TCRdb's copy, which holds only in-frame ones; the method was immunoSEQ multiplex PCR. This sample carries about 450,000 clones, about 10% of them seen once, and the ten largest clones take 0.046%. Sequencing was done on a sample of naive CD4+ T cells from blood. These receptors came from a woman between 18 and 30 years old in good health.

V is TRBV28 and J is TRBJ2-1; TRBD1 agrees at 7 bases. CDR3 size: 13 residues. The germline V gene encodes CDR1 MDHEN and CDR2 SYDVKM. V lost 1 base to trimming and J lost 14 bases; unmatched junction nucleotides: 8. CDR3: CASSLYGQGEKFF. The DNA of the CDR3 is TGTGCCAGCAGTTTATACGGCCAGGGGGAAAAGTTCTTC.

This chain links TRBV27 with TRBJ1-3; D gene ambiguous. Germline assignment: CDR1 MNHEY and CDR2 SMNVEV (reference sequence). V lost 1 base, J lost 4 bases, and 5 bases lay in between. This CDR3 spans 13 amino acids. The DNA of the CDR3 is TGTGCCAGCAGTTTATACGGGGGAAACACCATATATTTT. Its translation: CASSLYGGNTIYF.

This clone was detected only a few times. V usage is TRBV7-9 and J usage is TRBJ2-7; D gene ambiguous. Deletions cut 5 bases from V and 6 bases from J, with 11 bases between. The CDR3 is made up of 12 amino acids. Germline CDR1 is SEHNR and CDR2 is FQNEAQ (reference sequence). The CDR3 coding sequence is TGTGCCAGCAGCCCAAGGGTTGGCGAGCAGTACTTC. This codes for CASSPRVGEQYF.

This clone was detected a few times. This chain uses TRBV6-5 with TRBJ1-2, with 7 bases matching TRBD1. CDR1 and CDR2 (germline): MNHEY, SVGAGI. Trimming at V came to 5 bases and at J to 6 bases, leaving 12 bases not matched to a gene. The CDR3 consists of 15 residues. DNA for the CDR3: TGTGCCAGCAGTGTTTTCCCCGGGACAGCTGATGGCTACACCTTC. It yields the protein CASSVFPGTADGYTF.

V usage is TRBV5-1 and J usage is TRBJ2-1; tentatively, D is TRBD1 (5 bases). The V gene lost 2 bases and the J gene lost 8 bases, with 14 bases spanning the gap. This CDR3 comprises 14 residues. CDR1 and CDR2 (germline): SGHRS, YFSETQ. The chain's CDR3 is CASSLGVGGDEQFF. The CDR3 DNA reads TGCGCCAGCAGCTTAGGGGTGGGTGGTGATGAGCAGTTCTTC.

The V call is TRBV9, the J call TRBJ1-1; 8 positions match TRBD1. Germline lookup yields CDR1 SGDLS and CDR2 YYNGEE. This CDR3 has 14 residues. V dropped 3 bases and J dropped 3; count of bases not matched to a gene: 4. For the CDR3, the DNA is TGTGCCAGCAGCGCCGCGACAGGGGACACTGAAGCTTTCTTT. This translates into CASSAATGDTEAFF.

This chain links TRBV28 with TRBJ1-2, with 7 bases fitting TRBD1. Unmatched junction bases numbered 11, after V lost 4 bases and J lost 0 bases. This CDR3 contains 17 residues. CDR1 MDHEN and CDR2 SYDVKM come from the germline V gene. DNA for the CDR3: TGTGCCAGCAGTTCCCTCGACAGGGACACGGCTAACTATGGCTACACCTTC. Translating it yields CASSSLDRDTANYGYTF.

A few counts support this clone. The chain joins TRBV4-1 to TRBJ2-2, with a possible D match to TRBD2 (6 bases). Germline V CDR1 and CDR2: MGHRA, YSYEKL. The CDR3 runs to 14 residues. V was shortened by 4 bases and J by 5 bases, with 11 bases between the two germline ends. The CDR3 DNA is TGCGCCAGCAGCCCCTATGGGGGGACCGGGGAGCTGTTTTTT. Residues: CASSPYGGTGELFF.

This clone showed up just a few times. The chain combines TRBV7-3 with TRBJ2-1; 10 nucleotides match TRBD2. The CDR3 contains 16 residues. The ends lost 1 base at V and 6 bases at J; junction bases unmatched: 6. The germline V gene encodes CDR1 SGHTA and CDR2 FQGTGA. The CDR3 region has the DNA TGTGCCAGCAGCTTAAGGTGGACTAGCGGAGGCAATGAGCAGTTCTTC. This gives the protein CASSLRWTSGGNEQFF.

This clone was detected a few times. The chain has TRBV4-2 and TRBJ2-4, with 11 bases aligning to TRBD1. This CDR3 region has 16 residues. Germline CDR1 is LGHNA and CDR2 is YNFKEQ. V lost 4 bases, J lost 7 bases, and 9 bases stayed unmatched. The CDR3 protein is CASSRPGQGDRNIQYF. The CDR3 DNA reads as TGTGCCAGCAGCCGCCCGGGACAGGGGGATCGGAACATTCAGTACTTC.

There are a few counts of this clone. CDR3 residues: CASRGEGDTQYF. The CDR3 DNA reads as TGTGCCAGCAGAGGCGAGGGGGATACGCAGTATTTT. The chain couples TRBV2 to TRBJ2-3, with D perhaps TRBD1 or TRBD2 (5 bases each). This CDR3 region has 12 residues. V lost 6 bases and J 6 bases, leaving 10 bases between the germline ends. CDR1 is SNHLY and CDR2 is FYNNEI in the germline V gene.

This clone was seen a handful of times. J is TRBJ2-1 and V is TRBV29-1; D is unclear. The germline gives CDR1 SQVTM, CDR2 ANQGSEA. The length of the CDR3 is 13 residues. Trimming cost V 7 bases and J 7 bases, with 17 bases left between them. The CDR3 spells CSGARLLGNEQFF. The CDR3 DNA follows: TGCAGCGGTGCCAGGCTACTGGGGAATGAGCAGTTCTTC.

The gene calls are TRBV28 and TRBJ1-2; D remains ambiguous. The CDR3 spans 12 residues. V lost 1 base to trimming and J lost 7 bases, with 7 bases between them. Per germline, CDR1 MDHEN and CDR2 SYDVKM. CDR3 DNA sequence: TGTGCCAGCAGTTTATTTCTGCGTGGCTACACCTTC. Protein product: CASSLFLRGYTF.

This clone turned up a few times. V is TRBV28 and J is TRBJ1-2; maybe TRBD1 (5 bases). CDR3 length equals 14 residues. The germline CDR1 and CDR2 sequences are MDHEN and SYDVKM. Trimming stripped 6 bases from V and 4 bases from J, with 15 bases between. The CDR3 here is CASSGAGQSYGYTF. The CDR3 DNA reads TGTGCCAGCAGCGGTGCTGGACAAAGCTATGGCTACACCTTC.

This clone was seen a handful of times. The rearrangement links TRBV2 to TRBJ2-3; 9 nucleotides match TRBD2. The germline V gene has CDR1 SNHLY and CDR2 FYNNEI. The V and J ends lost 5 bases and 4 bases, in that order; junction bases with no gene match: 4. The CDR3 length is 14 residues. CDR3 nucleotides: TGTGCCAGCAGTCCTCGACTAGCGGCAGATACGCAGTATTTT. Its translation: CASSPRLAADTQYF.

This clone was seen a handful of times. The V gene is TRBV7-6, the J gene TRBJ2-7; tentative D call: TRBD2 (6 bases). Trimming left V 5 bases short and J 2 bases short, with 16 bases between. Looked up from germline, CDR1 is SGHVS and CDR2 is FNYEAQ. The CDR3 length is 15 residues. This chain's CDR3 is CASSPRGGRTYEQYF. CDR3 bases: TGTGCCAGCAGCCCAAGAGGTGGGAGGACCTACGAGCAGTACTTC.

This clone is a singleton in its sample. The genes are TRBV5-4 and TRBJ2-2; 9 bases fit TRBD2. V gave up 4 bases and J gave up 3 bases; unmatched junction bases: 10. This CDR3 has 17 residues. Germline V gene sequence: CDR1 SGHNT, CDR2 YYREEE (reference sequence). This chain's CDR3 is CASSGFSGRRDTGELFF. The CDR3 nucleotides read TGTGCCAGCAGCGGTTTTAGCGGGAGACGGGACACCGGGGAGCTGTTTTTT.

The chain couples TRBV5-4 to TRBJ1-2; possibly TRBD1 for D (6 bases). CDR3 length: 13 residues. V was cut by 4 bases and J by 5 bases, with 12 bases left in between. CDR1 and CDR2 (germline): SGHNT, YYREEE (reference sequence). Here the CDR3 DNA reads TGTGCCAGCAGCAAGGACAGTCCTTATGGCTACACCTTC. Residues: CASSKDSPYGYTF.

This clone was seen only a few times. The same CDR3 also results from other DNA sequences found in this sample. The V and J genes are TRBV7-2 and TRBJ2-5; D is perhaps TRBD2 (5 bases). This CDR3 spans 12 amino acids. V dropped 2 bases and J dropped 5 bases, with 6 bases sitting between them. Germline V lookup: CDR1 SGHTA, CDR2 FQGNSA. Here the CDR3 DNA reads TGTGCCAGCAGCTTACAGCGGGAGACCCAGTACTTC. Translation: CASSLQRETQYF.